This is a list of T cell receptor beta chains from one sample in a study of glioma-infiltrating T cells. TCRdb processed the multiplex PCR reads anew with MiXCR; each CDR3 protein has one entry. Of fewer than 500,000 distinct CDR3 sequences in the sample, 41% were seen once. Source material: glioma tissue, nonneoplastic brain tissue, or PBMCs (not recorded which). All receptors derive from a human donor with low-grade glioma or glioblastoma, undergoing nonglioma brain surgery, or in good health (not recorded which). Each CDR3 is given with its conserved first and last residue.

>TRBV7-9|TRBJ1-1
CASSLEAGGAFF
>TRBV4-2|TRBJ2-3
CASSPLRVVATDTQYF
>TRBV20-1|TRBJ1-1
CSARVSGTGNTEAFF
>TRBV27|TRBJ2-3
CASARQDRGGTDTQYF
>TRBV5-1|TRBJ2-2
CASSLGSTGELLF
>TRBV6-2/TRBV6-3|TRBJ1-4
CASSYEVRKLFF
>TRBV25-1|TRBJ2-1
CASSPTSGRVNEQFF
>TRBV6-4|TRBJ2-1
CASRPETSFGLF
>TRBV3-1|TRBJ2-1
CASSPDYHNEQFF
>TRBV20-1|TRBJ2-1
CSASGYSGKQFF
>TRBV30|TRBJ1-3
CAWSLGRLDTIYF
>TRBV6-2/TRBV6-3|TRBJ1-3
CASSPGSSGNTIYF
>TRBV5-4|TRBJ2-7
CASSFGVGGDEQYF
>TRBV7-8|TRBJ1-1
CASSAGYRGPLNTEAFF
>TRBV2|TRBJ2-1
CASKVWLDSYNEQFF
>TRBV29-1|TRBJ2-1
CSVVGRGSEQFF
>TRBV28|TRBJ2-5
CASSPQQGTFQETQYF
>TRBV28|TRBJ2-3
CASNGSGDTQYF
>TRBV2|TRBJ1-1
CASSPGTGGPEAFF
>TRBV15|TRBJ2-3
CATSRVQDTQYF
>TRBV6-6|TRBJ2-1
CASSYSPGLASDEQFF
>TRBV7-2|TRBJ2-3
CASSQTSADTQYF
>TRBV20-1|TRBJ2-1
CSARGILRGWDEQFF
>TRBV6-1|TRBJ2-7
CASMGPAPNEQYF
>TRBV27|TRBJ2-7
CASSSHPGPIPYEQYF
>TRBV7-4|TRBJ2-7
CASSFYSPPRYEQYF
>TRBV4-3|TRBJ2-1
CASSQDWQAGEQFF
>TRBV27|TRBJ2-7
CASSPTPWASHEQYF
>TRBV12-3/TRBV12-4|TRBJ2-5
CASSLAPMEETQYF
>TRBV6-2/TRBV6-3|TRBJ2-5
CASSMGGGETQYF
>TRBV2|TRBJ1-5
CASRASLSNQPQHF
>TRBV4-3|TRBJ1-3
CASSQDGQFATIYF
>TRBV28|TRBJ1-2
CASSLTDRIYGYTF
>TRBV4-1|TRBJ1-5
CASSQQGQGSNQPQHF
>TRBV5-1|TRBJ2-2
CASSLGISSNTGELFF
>TRBV7-2|TRBJ1-1
CASSLVLNSRSEAFF
>TRBV4-3|TRBJ1-2
CASSQDITAYGYTF
>TRBV28|TRBJ2-6
CASRQWFRDSGANVLTF
>TRBV2|TRBJ2-5
CASSDPGRSETQYF
>TRBV7-9|TRBJ1-6
CASSPGVPGSALHF
>TRBV6-2/TRBV6-3|TRBJ1-2
CASSYRGLYGYTF
>TRBV12-3/TRBV12-4|TRBJ2-3
CASSIRTGTSGTDTQYF